A selection of T cell receptor beta chains follows, all from one sample in a study of blood T cells in healthy people across ages. MiXCR, applied by TCRdb to the 5' RACE reads, yields one record per CDR3 protein. The sample holds hundreds of thousands of distinct CDR3 sequences; roughly 32% are singletons and the top ten take about 16%. Input material: blood. Every receptor here comes from a woman over 75 in good health. Both conserved end residues are part of each CDR3. Fields, in order: clone size, V gene, J gene, D gene, CDR3 DNA, CDR3 protein. A D gene is named only where the DNA matches it firmly. A row's size may be missing; if present it is once, few, many or a size class.

clone_size: NA
v_call: TRBV7-9
j_call: TRBJ2-3
d_call: TRBD1
cdr3_nt: TGTGTCAGCAGCGAAGAATCGACAGGGGTCTTTTTCACAGATACGCAGTATTTT
cdr3_aa: CVSSEESTGVFFTDTQYF

clone_size: few
v_call: TRBV27
j_call: TRBJ1-4
d_call: TRBD1
cdr3_nt: TGTGCCAGCAGTTCCTGGACAGGGGCCGAAAAACTGTTTTTT
cdr3_aa: CASSSWTGAEKLFF

clone_size: few
v_call: TRBV7-2
j_call: TRBJ2-7
d_call: NA
cdr3_nt: TGTGCCAGCCGCACCCAGGTGGGCGCCTACGAGCAGTACTTC
cdr3_aa: CASRTQVGAYEQYF

clone_size: NA
v_call: TRBV6-1
j_call: TRBJ2-6
d_call: TRBD1
cdr3_nt: TGTGCCAGCACCGGGACAGGGGAAAACTCTGGGGCCAACGTCCTGACTTTC
cdr3_aa: CASTGTGENSGANVLTF

clone_size: few
v_call: TRBV10-3
j_call: TRBJ2-5
d_call: NA
cdr3_nt: TGTGCCATCAGTGAAAGCCCCGGGACGCAAGAGACCCAGTACTTC
cdr3_aa: CAISESPGTQETQYF

clone_size: NA
v_call: TRBV6-5
j_call: TRBJ1-5
d_call: TRBD1
cdr3_nt: TGTGCCAGCAGAAGACAGGGGGGTAATCAGCCCCAGCATTTT
cdr3_aa: CASRRQGGNQPQHF

clone_size: many
v_call: TRBV5-6
j_call: TRBJ1-2
d_call: NA
cdr3_nt: TGTGCCAGCAGCTTGTCTAGGGTAGGTGGCTACACCTTC
cdr3_aa: CASSLSRVGGYTF

clone_size: many
v_call: TRBV6-2/TRBV6-3
j_call: TRBJ2-5
d_call: NA
cdr3_nt: TGTGCCAGCAGTAAACTAGCATGGAAGGAGACCCAGTACTTC
cdr3_aa: CASSKLAWKETQYF

clone_size: NA
v_call: TRBV7-2
j_call: TRBJ1-2
d_call: TRBD1
cdr3_nt: TGTGCCAGCAGCTTAGGGGGACAGGAGACGATAAAAGGCTACACCTTC
cdr3_aa: CASSLGGQETIKGYTF

clone_size: many
v_call: TRBV7-2
j_call: TRBJ2-7
d_call: NA
cdr3_nt: TGTGCCAGCAGCCGCGACAGGTTGGTCTACGAGCAGTACTTC
cdr3_aa: CASSRDRLVYEQYF

clone_size: NA
v_call: TRBV7-2
j_call: TRBJ2-1
d_call: NA
cdr3_nt: TGTGCCGGCGGCTCGCATGAGCAGTTCTTC
cdr3_aa: CAGGSHEQFF

clone_size: few
v_call: TRBV6-5
j_call: TRBJ1-2
d_call: NA
cdr3_nt: TGTGCCAGCAGTTACGGAGTGAATAGCTATGGCTACACCTTC
cdr3_aa: CASSYGVNSYGYTF

clone_size: many
v_call: TRBV6-5
j_call: TRBJ1-2
d_call: TRBD1
cdr3_nt: TGTGCCAGCACCCGGACAGGGGGCTTAGGTGGCTACACCTTC
cdr3_aa: CASTRTGGLGGYTF

clone_size: NA
v_call: TRBV12-3/TRBV12-4
j_call: TRBJ2-4
d_call: NA
cdr3_nt: TGTGCCAGCAGTTTCCTAACTGGACAAAACATTCAGTACTTC
cdr3_aa: CASSFLTGQNIQYF

clone_size: many
v_call: TRBV28
j_call: TRBJ2-1
d_call: NA
cdr3_nt: TGTGCCAGCATGGAGGGTAGCTCCTACAATGAGCAGTTCTTC
cdr3_aa: CASMEGSSYNEQFF

clone_size: few
v_call: TRBV2
j_call: TRBJ1-2
d_call: TRBD1
cdr3_nt: TGTGCCAGCAGGCTACAGGGGATCTCGTACTATGGCTACACCTTC
cdr3_aa: CASRLQGISYYGYTF

clone_size: many
v_call: TRBV5-4
j_call: TRBJ2-5
d_call: NA
cdr3_nt: TGTGCCAGCAGCTACCGACAGGAGGGAGAGACCCAGTACTTC
cdr3_aa: CASSYRQEGETQYF

clone_size: many
v_call: TRBV6-5
j_call: TRBJ2-3
d_call: TRBD2
cdr3_nt: TGTGCCAGCAGTTATATTGGGAGGGGAGATACGCAGTATTTT
cdr3_aa: CASSYIGRGDTQYF

clone_size: many
v_call: TRBV7-9
j_call: TRBJ2-1
d_call: NA
cdr3_nt: TGTGCCAGCAGCCAAAGGGGCAACTCCTACAATGAGCAGTTCTTC
cdr3_aa: CASSQRGNSYNEQFF

clone_size: NA
v_call: TRBV5-6
j_call: TRBJ2-1
d_call: NA
cdr3_nt: TGTGCCAGCAGCTTGTTCAACAATGAGCAGTTCTTC
cdr3_aa: CASSLFNNEQFF

clone_size: few
v_call: TRBV12-3/TRBV12-4
j_call: TRBJ1-5
d_call: NA
cdr3_nt: TGTGCCAGCCAAAGAGGGGATCAGCCCCAGCATTTT
cdr3_aa: CASQRGDQPQHF

clone_size: NA
v_call: TRBV6-1
j_call: TRBJ2-2
d_call: TRBD1
cdr3_nt: TGTGCCAGCAGTGGTATTGGACAGGGGGCCGGGGAGCGGTTTTTT
cdr3_aa: CASSGIGQGAGERFF

clone_size: many
v_call: TRBV30
j_call: TRBJ1-2
d_call: NA
cdr3_nt: TGTGCCTGGAGTGTAAAGGGTTCCTATGGCTACACCTTC
cdr3_aa: CAWSVKGSYGYTF

clone_size: NA
v_call: TRBV30
j_call: TRBJ2-7
d_call: NA
cdr3_nt: TGTGCCTGGAGTTCAGGGTACTACGAGCAGTACTTC
cdr3_aa: CAWSSGYYEQYF

clone_size: NA
v_call: TRBV7-3
j_call: TRBJ2-7
d_call: NA
cdr3_nt: TGTGCCAGCAGCTTGGGGCTTAATTCTGCTAGCGAGCAGTACTTC
cdr3_aa: CASSLGLNSASEQYF